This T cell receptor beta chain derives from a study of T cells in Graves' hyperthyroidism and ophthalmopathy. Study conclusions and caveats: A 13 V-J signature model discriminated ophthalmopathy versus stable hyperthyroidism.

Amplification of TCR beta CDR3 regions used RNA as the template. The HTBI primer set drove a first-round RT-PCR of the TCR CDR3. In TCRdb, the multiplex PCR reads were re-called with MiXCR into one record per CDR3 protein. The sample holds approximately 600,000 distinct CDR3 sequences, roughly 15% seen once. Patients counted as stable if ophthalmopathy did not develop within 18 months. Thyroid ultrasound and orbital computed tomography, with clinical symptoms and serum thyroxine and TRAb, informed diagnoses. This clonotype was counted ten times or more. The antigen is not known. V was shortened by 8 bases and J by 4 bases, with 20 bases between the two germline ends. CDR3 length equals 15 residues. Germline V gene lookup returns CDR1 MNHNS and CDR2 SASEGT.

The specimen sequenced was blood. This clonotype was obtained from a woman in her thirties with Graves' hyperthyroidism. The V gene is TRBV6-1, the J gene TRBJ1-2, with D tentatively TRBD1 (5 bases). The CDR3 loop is CASDRGGAVSYGYTF. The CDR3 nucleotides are TGTGCCAGCGACCGGGGGGGAGCAGTATCCTATGGCTACACCTTC.